The 13 T cell receptor beta chains reported below all come from one sample, sequenced in a study of shared clonotypes between healthy human individuals. Measured with immunoSEQ multiplex PCR; TCRdb has only the in-frame clones, and not every one. The sample yields under 2,500,000 clones, roughly 95% seen once. The specimen was naive CD4+ T cells sorted from blood. Subset defined: CD45RA+ positively selected. These receptors all stem from a man in his late teens or twenties in good health.

This sequence joins TRBV18 and TRBJ2-7, with 9 bases lining up with TRBD1. CDR1 and CDR2 from the germline V gene are KGHSH and LQKENI. With V trimmed by 0 bases and J by 7 bases, 10 bases remained unmatched. The CDR3 is made up of 16 amino acids. The DNA of the CDR3 is TGTGCCAGCTCACCACCTGGACAGGGGCCTACTCAGGAGCAGTACTTC. Amino acid sequence: CASSPPGQGPTQEQYF.

The V and J genes are TRBV7-9 and TRBJ1-5; D might be TRBD1 (5 bases). The CDR3 loop spans 15 amino acids. The germline V gene has CDR1 SEHNR and CDR2 FQNEAQ (reference sequence). The ends were cut back, 2 bases at V and 0 bases at J, with 8 bases in the middle. The CDR3 protein is CASSLSGNSNQPQHF. Here the CDR3 DNA reads TGTGCCAGCAGCTTATCAGGGAATAGCAATCAGCCCCAGCATTTT.

This chain connects TRBV27 to TRBJ1-6; D remains unclear. Germline V gene sequence: CDR1 MNHEY, CDR2 SMNVEV (reference sequence). This CDR3 is 13 amino acids long. The V end was cut by 3 bases, the J end by 6 bases, with 6 bases between. The CDR3 here is CASSFGINSPLHF. The DNA for the CDR3 is TGTGCCAGCAGTTTCGGGATTAATTCACCCCTCCACTTT.

This rearrangement joins TRBV6-1 to TRBJ2-3, with D possibly called TRBD1 or TRBD2 (5 bases each). The CDR3 totals 15 residues. V was cut by 6 bases and J by 0 bases, with 13 bases left in between. In germline, CDR1 is MNHNS, CDR2 SASEGT. The chain's CDR3 is CASRRGSTSTDTQYF. CDR3 nucleotides: TGTGCCAGCAGGAGGGGTTCCACTAGCACAGATACGCAGTATTTT.

The chain has TRBV10-3 and TRBJ2-1; possible D gene TRBD2, 6 bases. Trimming cost V 6 bases and J 7 bases, with 13 bases left between them. CDR3 length equals 13 residues. Germline lookup yields CDR1 ENHRY and CDR2 SYGVKD. CDR3 in DNA: TGTGCCATCAGCTCGGGACTGCAAAATGAGCAGTTCTTC. Translated, it gives CAISSGLQNEQFF.

This clone was detected only a few times. The rearrangement links TRBV4-1 to TRBJ2-2, with D possibly being TRBD1 or TRBD2 (5 bases each). The CDR3 runs to 14 residues. Germline V gives CDR1 MGHRA, CDR2 YSYEKL. The germline V and J ends were trimmed by 3 bases and 1 base, with 6 bases remaining between them. The CDR3 bases are TGCGCCAGCAGCCAGAGGGGGAACACCGGGGAGCTGTTTTTT. As protein: CASSQRGNTGELFF.

This sequence joins TRBV2 and TRBJ2-5; D remains unclear. The DNA matches TRBJ2-7 better at its end, which makes the J call doubtful. CDR1 is SNHLY, CDR2 FYNNEI, per germline. This CDR3 has 13 amino acids. CDR3 sequence: CASSGVTLYEQYF. The CDR3 DNA sequence: TGTGCCAGCAGTGGGGTCACCCTATACGAGCAGTACTTC.

The gene calls are TRBV7-9 and TRBJ2-3, with D tentatively TRBD2 (5 bases). The V end was cut by 6 bases, the J end by 3 bases, with 22 bases between. From germline, CDR1 is SEHNR and CDR2 FQNEAQ (reference sequence). The CDR3 consists of 17 residues. This CDR3 reads CASRPWTGAFRTDTQYF. DNA for the CDR3: TGTGCCAGCAGACCTTGGACTGGAGCTTTTAGGACAGATACGCAGTATTTT.

This clone is a singleton in its sample. The chain couples TRBV2 to TRBJ1-1; D gene unclear. V lost 7 bases and J 1 base, leaving 16 bases between the germline ends. CDR3 length: 15 amino acids. Looked up from germline, CDR1 is SNHLY and CDR2 is FYNNEI. The CDR3 DNA sequence: TGTGCCAGCACCCCCGAAAAGGCAGGGAACACTGAAGCTTTCTTT. Amino acid sequence: CASTPEKAGNTEAFF.

This chain connects TRBV5-4 to TRBJ2-6, with D possibly TRBD1 on 7 matching bases. The V and J ends lost 0 bases and 3 bases respectively, with 10 bases between them. This CDR3 contains 16 residues. Per germline, CDR1 SGHNT and CDR2 YYREEE (reference sequence). As DNA, the CDR3 is TGTGCCAGCAGCTTGGCAGGGGGAGGTGGGGCCAACGTCCTGACTTTC. Translation: CASSLAGGGGANVLTF.

A remark on this clone: Other DNA sequences in this specimen translate into the identical CDR3. This chain connects TRBV30 to TRBJ2-1; D gene ambiguous. The CDR3 spans 12 residues. CDR1 GTSNPN and CDR2 SVGIG come from the germline V gene (reference sequence). Trimming removed 2 bases from V and 4 bases from J, with 6 bases in between. The CDR3 DNA reads TGTGCCTGGAGTCGTGGATACAATGAGCAGTTCTTC. Amino acids: CAWSRGYNEQFF.

The chain couples TRBV5-1 to TRBJ1-2; no reliable D call. The CDR3 is made up of 11 amino acids. V was shortened by 4 bases and J by 5 bases, with 6 bases between the two germline ends. Germline CDR1 SGHRS, CDR2 YFSETQ. For the CDR3, the DNA is TGCGCCAGCAGCCCAGGATATGGCTACACCTTC. Amino acids: CASSPGYGYTF.

The chain joins TRBV27 to TRBJ1-5; 7 bases line up with TRBD1. Germline assignment: CDR1 MNHEY and CDR2 SMNVEV (reference sequence). The J segment lost 1 base and the V segment lost 2 bases, leaving 5 bases of the junction unmatched. The CDR3 loop spans 16 amino acids. CDR3 region: CASSLGGGLSNQPQHF. The CDR3 DNA follows: TGTGCCAGCAGTTTAGGAGGGGGCCTAAGCAATCAGCCCCAGCATTTT.